The 8 T cell receptor beta chains in this list originate from one sample, sequenced in a study of spatial heterogeneity in lung cancer. Each CDR3 protein is one row after TCRdb ran MiXCR on the 5' RACE reads. In the table there are tens of thousands of distinct CDR3 sequences, roughly 7.2% of which are singletons. Time point given: sample taken at primary tumor resection. The input for sequencing was PBMCs, taken at surgery. The receptor set was obtained from a male donor with early-stage non-small cell lung cancer.

This clonotype was detected a few times. This rearrangement joins TRBV7-8 to TRBJ2-4, with D tentatively TRBD1 or TRBD2 (5 bases each). From germline, CDR1 is SGHVS and CDR2 FQNEAQ. Trimming removed 4 bases from V and 1 base from J, with 20 bases in between. This CDR3 spans 18 amino acids. The chain's CDR3 is CASSSPLVGVGAKNIQYF. The CDR3 DNA is TGTGCCAGCAGCTCCCCCTTAGTGGGGGTCGGGGCCAAAAACATTCAGTACTTC.

The chain is built from TRBV5-1 and TRBJ1-1, with D tentatively TRBD1 (6 bases). Germline lookup yields CDR1 SGHRS and CDR2 YFSETQ. V lost 2 bases to trimming and J lost 1 base, with 9 bases between them. The CDR3 has 14 amino acids. CDR3: CASSFGGGNTEAFF. CDR3 nucleotide sequence: TGCGCCAGCAGCTTCGGGGGCGGGAACACTGAAGCTTTCTTT.

This clonotype was counted at least ten times. V usage is TRBV28 and J usage is TRBJ1-1; D is uncertain. Germline CDR1 MDHEN, CDR2 SYDVKM. Trimming removed 3 bases at V and 2 bases at J, with 10 bases between. The CDR3 is 14 amino acids. CDR3 DNA sequence: TGTGCCAGCAGTTTTTTTTCACATAACACTGAAGCTTTCTTT. Translating it yields CASSFFSHNTEAFF.

This clonotype was counted ten times or more. V and J are TRBV4-1 and TRBJ1-2; 7 bases fit TRBD1. CDR1 MGHRA and CDR2 YSYEKL come from the germline V gene. J was trimmed by 7 bases and V by 4 bases; bases with no gene match: 9. The CDR3 contains 14 residues. CDR3 sequence (DNA): TGCGCCAGCAGCCTGCCGGACAGGAGCGGTGGCTACACCTTC. The encoded protein is CASSLPDRSGGYTF.

This clonotype was recorded at least ten times. DNA for the CDR3: TGTGCCAGCAGTCCAGGCATCCACCGAGCTGAAGCTTTCTTT. Translation gives CASSPGIHRAEAFF. The chain recombines TRBV28 with TRBJ1-1; no clear D. CDR1 is MDHEN and CDR2 is SYDVKM in the germline V gene. Trimming took 5 bases from V and 6 from J, leaving 16 bases between them. This CDR3 contains 14 residues.

This clonotype was seen at least ten times. This chain connects TRBV28 to TRBJ1-6; the D is unclear. The CDR3 runs 14 residues. CDR1 is MDHEN, CDR2 SYDVKM, per germline. V dropped 5 bases and J dropped 7 bases, with 12 bases sitting between them. The CDR3 DNA reads as TGTGCCAGCAGTGCACCCAGCGTGAATTCACCCCTCCACTTT. Translation: CASSAPSVNSPLHF.

The sample holds many counts of this clonotype. This chain links TRBV6-2 or TRBV6-3 with TRBJ1-1; D is perhaps TRBD1 (5 bases). The CDR3 is made up of 14 amino acids. V lost 6 bases, J lost 2 bases, and 13 bases lay in between. Germline-derived CDR1 and CDR2 are MNHEY and SVGEGT. CDR3 sequence reads: CASRSTTVNTEAFF. CDR3 DNA: TGTGCCAGCAGATCAACGACAGTTAACACTGAAGCTTTCTTT.

This clonotype was recorded many times. The V and J genes are TRBV27 and TRBJ2-3; D is unclear. Germline loops: CDR1 MNHEY, CDR2 SMNVEV (reference sequence). There are 13 residues in the CDR3. The ends were cut back, 0 bases at V and 2 bases at J, with 3 bases in the middle. The chain's CDR3 is CASSLSVTDTQYF. The CDR3, as DNA: TGTGCCAGCAGTTTATCCGTCACAGATACGCAGTATTTT.